One and the same sample provided the 4 T cell receptor beta chains below, sequenced in a study of blood T cell repertoires in COVID-19. Some clones are missing from TCRdb's copy, which holds only in-frame ones; the method was immunoSEQ multiplex PCR. The sample has about 80,000 clones; around 80% are singletons. The sequencing input was peripheral blood. All receptors derive from a woman aged 40 to 50 with active or convalescent COVID-19.

The rearrangement links TRBV27 to TRBJ2-7; D possibly corresponds to TRBD2 (7 bases). The V end lost 3 bases, the J end lost 5 bases, and 17 bases lay between the germline ends. The CDR3 contains 15 residues. Germline assignment: CDR1 MNHEY and CDR2 SMNVEV (reference sequence). CDR3: CASSFRRGGDHEQYF. The DNA of the CDR3 is TGTGCCAGCAGTTTTCGTAGAGGGGGGGACCACGAGCAGTACTTC.

V gene TRBV27 combines with J gene TRBJ1-6; TRBD1 aligns across 9 bases. CDR1 and CDR2 from the germline V gene are MNHEY and SMNVEV (reference sequence). CDR3 length: 17 residues. Germline trimming cut 2 bases from V and 4 bases from J; bases unmatched to any gene: 6. The CDR3 is CASSLRSTGGYNSPLHF. CDR3 nucleotides: TGTGCCAGCAGTTTACGGTCGACAGGGGGATATAATTCACCCCTCCACTTT.

The chain carries TRBV5-6 and TRBJ2-2; the match to TRBD1 covers 7 bases. Trimming removed 7 bases from V and 5 bases from J; junction bases left unmatched: 14. Looked up from germline, CDR1 is SGHDT and CDR2 is YYEEEE. The CDR3 is 16 residues long. The CDR3, as DNA: TGTGCCAGCTTTGAAGCGTACAGGGGTGATACCGGGGAGCTGTTTTTT. Encoded protein: CASFEAYRGDTGELFF. The full variable domain, with the rest looked up from reference TRBV5-6 and TRBJ2-2, is DAGVTQSPTHLIKTRGQQVTLRCSPKSGHDTVSWYQQALGQGPQFIFQYYEEEERQRGNFPDRFSGHQFPNYSSELNVNALLLGDSALYLCASFEAYRGDTGELFFGEGSRLTVL.

This clone counts as medium-sized (0.01 to 0.1%). The V call is TRBV28, the J call TRBJ2-7, with 9 positions matching TRBD2. Germline CDR1 MDHEN, CDR2 SYDVKM. The ends lost 2 bases at V and 3 bases at J; junction bases unmatched: 5. CDR3 length equals 15 residues. The chain's CDR3 is CASSLAGGVIYEQYF. DNA for the CDR3: TGTGCCAGCAGTTTAGCGGGAGGGGTGATCTACGAGCAGTACTTC.